A single sample gave rise to the 10 T cell receptor beta chains below, sequenced in a study of T cell repertoires in cytomegalovirus infection. In TCRdb, the reads were re-called with MiXCR into one record per CDR3 protein. The sample lists approximately 130,000 distinct CDR3 sequences; 8% to 9% were seen once. Sequencing used PBMCs. The receptors come from a human donor in good health (CMV status not recorded). Some clones in this sample may be carry-over from other donors' samples.

This clonotype showed up many times. The CDR3 coding sequence is TGTGCCAGCAGCCTGAGGACAGGGTTTGTTTCACCCCTCCACTTT. Protein: CASSLRTGFVSPLHF. V and J are TRBV14 and TRBJ1-6; 8 bases are shared with TRBD1. J gave up 9 bases and V 4 bases, and 8 bases lay outside the gene matches. The length of the CDR3 is 15 residues. Germline V gene lookup returns CDR1 SGHDN and CDR2 FVKESK.

This clonotype was found many times. The chain links TRBV30 to TRBJ1-6, with 7 bases lining up with TRBD1. The V gene end was trimmed by 7 bases and the J gene end by 0 bases; junction bases not matched to a gene: 9. CDR1 GTSNPN and CDR2 SVGIG come from the germline V gene (reference sequence). The CDR3 runs 16 residues. CDR3 loop: CASRDRRDSYNSPLHF. CDR3 DNA sequence: TGTGCCTCAAGGGACAGAAGAGACTCCTATAATTCACCCCTCCACTTT.

This clonotype occurred a few times. This rearrangement joins TRBV25-1 to TRBJ2-2, with TRBD1 matching over 7 bases. Trimming at V came to 8 bases and at J to 4 bases, leaving 4 bases not matched to a gene. This CDR3 is 13 amino acids long. CDR1 is MGHDK, CDR2 SYGVNS, per germline. The CDR3 DNA reads as TGTGCCAGCCATGGACAGGCCACCGGGGAGCTGTTTTTT. Protein product: CASHGQATGELFF.

This clonotype was observed at least ten times. The J gene is TRBJ1-2, the V gene TRBV24-1; TRBD1 matches 7 bases. Germline-derived CDR1 and CDR2 are KGHDR and SFDVKD. The V segment lost 3 bases and the J segment 4 bases; nucleotides outside the gene matches: 4. The CDR3 runs to 14 residues. CDR3 protein: CATSDQDRPYGYTF. In DNA, the CDR3 is TGTGCCACCAGTGATCAGGACAGGCCCTATGGCTACACCTTC.

This clonotype was counted ten times or more. This chain joins TRBV7-2 and TRBJ2-5; TRBD2 agrees at 12 bases. Trimming removed 4 bases from V and 5 bases from J; junction bases left unmatched: 8. The germline V gene has CDR1 SGHTA and CDR2 FQGNSA. The CDR3 extends over 16 amino acids. CDR3 in amino acids: CASSSPSGGAQETQYF. The CDR3 DNA reads as TGTGCCAGCAGCTCCCCTAGCGGGGGGGCCCAGGAGACCCAGTACTTC.

In this sample, this clonotype turned up many times. The chain joins TRBV6-1 to TRBJ1-1, with a tentative D call TRBD1 (5 bases). The CDR3 runs to 14 residues. V dropped 10 bases and J dropped 0 bases, with 15 bases sitting between them. Germline-derived CDR1 and CDR2 are MNHNS and SASEGT. CDR3 residues: CATRQILMNTEAFF. The CDR3 bases are TGTGCCACCCGACAGATCCTCATGAACACTGAAGCTTTCTTT.

J is TRBJ2-5 and V is TRBV20-1; D might be TRBD1 (6 bases). CDR1 DFQATT and CDR2 SNEGSKA come from the germline V gene (reference sequence). Trimming stripped 0 bases from V and 6 bases from J, with 17 bases between. This CDR3 region has 15 residues. This CDR3 is CSARELRQGTKTQYF. The CDR3, as DNA: TGCAGTGCTAGAGAGTTAAGGCAGGGGACGAAGACCCAGTACTTC.

The gene calls are TRBV20-1 and TRBJ2-3, with D possibly being TRBD2 (6 bases). Germline CDR1 is DFQATT and CDR2 is SNEGSKA (reference sequence). This CDR3 spans 14 amino acids. V lost 2 bases and J lost 4, with 13 bases in between. CDR3 protein: CSARWDWQADTQYF. CDR3 sequence (DNA): TGCAGTGCTAGATGGGACTGGCAAGCAGATACGCAGTATTTT.

The DNA of the CDR3 is TGTGCCTGGAGTGTGGGCACAGAGACCCAGTACTTC. Translation: CAWSVGTETQYF. This chain joins TRBV30 and TRBJ2-5; D not certain. This CDR3 comprises 12 residues. The V gene's germline CDR1 is GTSNPN and CDR2 SVGIG (reference sequence). Between the trimmed V and J ends, which lost 0 bases and 4 bases, there was a span of 6 bases.

This clonotype was counted many times. The genes are TRBV5-1 and TRBJ2-4; a possible D gene is TRBD2 (5 bases). V shed 0 bases and J shed 5 bases, with 6 bases lying between them. The CDR3 contains 13 residues. Germline values: CDR1 SGHRS, CDR2 YFSETQ. CDR3 coding DNA: TGCGCCAGCAGCTTGGCCGGGGAAAACATTCAGTACTTC. Translation gives CASSLAGENIQYF.